This is a list of T cell receptor beta chains from one sample in a study of cytomegalovirus exposure and HLA in healthy donors. Sequencing was performed with immunoSEQ multiplex PCR; in TCRdb, only in-frame clones are kept and a portion is missing. This sample has 80,000 to 100,000 clones, with 70% found just once. The specimen sequenced was PBMCs. The origin of the receptors is a man in his fifties or sixties in good health and CMV-seronegative. The CDR3 runs from the conserved cysteine through the conserved F or W. Fields, in order: CDR3 protein, CDR3 DNA, V gene, D gene, clone size, J gene. A D gene is named only where the DNA matches it firmly. Some rows mark clone size as missing; the rest say once, few, many or name a class of expanded clone.

CASSITRTGSHQPQHF | TGTGCCAGTAGTATAACTAGGACAGGGTCCCATCAGCCCCAGCATTTT | TRBV19 | TRBD1 | - | TRBJ1-5
CASSLSVAGAALHYEQYF | TGTGCCAGCAGTTTATCGGTAGCGGGGGCGGCCCTTCACTACGAGCAGTACTTC | TRBV27 | TRBD2 | - | TRBJ2-7
CASSESTGSSYNEQFF | TGCGCCAGCAGTGAGTCGACTGGGAGCTCCTACAATGAGCAGTTCTTC | TRBV10-1 | - | - | TRBJ2-1
CASSLYRGTDTQYF | TGTGCCAGCAGTTTATACCGGGGCACAGATACGCAGTATTTT | TRBV6-5 | - | - | TRBJ2-3
CASSQTSTNEKLFF | TGTGCCAGCAGTCAGACATCAACTAATGAAAAACTGTTTTTT | TRBV28 | - | few | TRBJ1-4
CASSPGQGGSEQFF | TGTGCCAGCAGCCCTGGACAGGGCGGGAGTGAGCAGTTCTTC | TRBV27 | - | - | TRBJ2-1
CASSLTLAGVTSTDTQYF | TGTGCCAGCAGCTTAACGCTAGCGGGGGTCACTAGCACAGATACGCAGTATTTT | TRBV7-3 | TRBD2 | - | TRBJ2-3
CASSGTEQGASEQFF | TGTGCCAGCAGTGGCACCGAACAGGGGGCCTCTGAGCAGTTCTTC | TRBV6-4 | TRBD1 | few | TRBJ2-1
CASSVGLAGVDEQFF | TGTGCCAGCAGCGTAGGGCTAGCGGGAGTCGATGAGCAGTTCTTC | TRBV9 | TRBD2 | once | TRBJ2-1
CASSVGLAETQETQYF | TGCGCCAGCAGCGTAGGACTAGCGGAAACCCAAGAGACCCAGTACTTC | TRBV4-3 | TRBD2 | once | TRBJ2-5
CASSQGQGATDFF | TGCGCCAGCAGCCAAGGACAGGGGGCGACTGACTTCTTC | TRBV5-1 | TRBD1 | - | TRBJ2-1
CASSLAQGGNTEAFF | TGTGCCAGCAGCTTAGCACAGGGTGGTAACACTGAAGCTTTCTTT | TRBV7-9 | - | - | TRBJ1-1